The T cell receptor beta chain described here comes from a study of blood T cell repertoires in COVID-19. Across the whole study: Donors in the United States, Italy and Spain gave samples during acute or convalescent COVID-19. Sources were T cells, B-cell-depleted T cells, or PBMCs; the material itself was cDNA or gDNA.

Trimming pared 7 bases from V and 5 bases from J, leaving 14 bases between. Per germline, CDR1 SGHDN and CDR2 FVKESK. The CDR3 sequence is 13 residues long. In the original processing: Amplification with reference gene primers provided the estimates of nucleated cell counts. The data were produced by immunoSEQ multiplex PCR, yet TCRdb's version contains in-frame clones alone and is incomplete. For V, J and clone size, that table is used; D and trimming come from the DNA. This sample carries about 300,000 clones, approximately 90% of them seen once, and the ten largest clones take approximately 2.4%. This receptor was obtained from a man aged 18 to 35 with active or convalescent COVID-19. Sequences were obtained from peripheral blood. The gene calls are TRBV14 and TRBJ1-1, with D uncertain. The CDR3 region is CASTSAGRTEAFF. The CDR3 DNA sequence: TGTGCCAGCACCTCTGCCGGGAGGACTGAAGCTTTCTTT.